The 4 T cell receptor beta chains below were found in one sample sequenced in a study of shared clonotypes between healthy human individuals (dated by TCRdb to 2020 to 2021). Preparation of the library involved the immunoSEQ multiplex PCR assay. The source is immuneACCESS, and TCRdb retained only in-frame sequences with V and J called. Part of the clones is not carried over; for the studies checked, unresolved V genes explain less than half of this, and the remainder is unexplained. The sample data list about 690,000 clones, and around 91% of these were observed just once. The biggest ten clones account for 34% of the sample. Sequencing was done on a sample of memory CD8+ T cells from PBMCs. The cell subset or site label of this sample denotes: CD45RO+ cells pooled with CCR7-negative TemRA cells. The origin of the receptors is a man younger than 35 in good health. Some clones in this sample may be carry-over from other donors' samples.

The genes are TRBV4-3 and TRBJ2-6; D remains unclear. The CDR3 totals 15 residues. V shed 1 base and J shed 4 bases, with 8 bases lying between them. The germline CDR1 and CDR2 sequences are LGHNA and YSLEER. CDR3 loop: CASSQGVSGANVLTF. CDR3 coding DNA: TGCGCCAGCAGCCAAGGTGTCAGCGGGGCCAACGTCCTGACTTTC.

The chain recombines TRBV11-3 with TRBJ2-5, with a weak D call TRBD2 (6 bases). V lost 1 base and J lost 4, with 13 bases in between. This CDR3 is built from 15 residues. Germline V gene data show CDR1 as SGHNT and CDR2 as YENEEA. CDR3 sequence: CASSLGLQGGETQYF. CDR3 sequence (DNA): TGTGCCAGCAGCTTAGGTCTCCAGGGAGGAGAGACCCAGTACTTC.

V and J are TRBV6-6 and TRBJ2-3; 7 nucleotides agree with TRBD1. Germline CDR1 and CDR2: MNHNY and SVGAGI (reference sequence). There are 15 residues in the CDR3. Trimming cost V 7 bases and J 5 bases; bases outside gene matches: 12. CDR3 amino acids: CASTLPDRVRDTQYF. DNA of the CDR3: TGTGCCAGCACCCTACCCGACAGGGTGAGAGATACGCAGTATTTT.

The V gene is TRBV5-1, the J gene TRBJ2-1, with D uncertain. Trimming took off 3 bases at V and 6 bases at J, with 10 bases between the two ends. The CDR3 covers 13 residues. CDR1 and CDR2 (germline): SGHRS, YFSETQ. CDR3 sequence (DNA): TGCGCCAGCAGCTCACGCCCTGCCAATGAGCAGTTCTTC. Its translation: CASSSRPANEQFF.